These 9 T cell receptor beta chains originate from one sample sequenced in a study of lung T cells in sarcoidosis with Löfgren's syndrome. Via MiXCR, TCRdb re-called the reads, giving one row per CDR3 protein. The profile covers around 9,300 distinct CDR3 sequences, with around 20% appearing a single time and approximately 25% taken by the ten largest. The specimen sequenced was CD4+ T cells from bronchoalveolar lavage fluid. These receptors originate from a human donor with sarcoidosis (Löfgren's syndrome or another form), or a control subject (not recorded which).

This clonotype showed up just a few times. V and J are TRBV5-4 and TRBJ1-4; TRBD1 is a possible D gene (5 bases). Trimming took off 4 bases at V and 2 bases at J, with 15 bases between the two ends. The CDR3 extends over 16 amino acids. Germline assignment: CDR1 SGHNT and CDR2 YYREEE (reference sequence). CDR3: CASSRTGGSTNEKLFF. In DNA form, the CDR3 reads TGTGCCAGCAGCCGGACGGGGGGTTCCACTAATGAAAAACTGTTTTTT.

Many counts were recorded for this clonotype. The J gene is TRBJ2-1, the V gene TRBV6-1, with TRBD2 matching 13 bases. The length of the CDR3 is 19 residues. CDR1 and CDR2 (germline): MNHNS, SASEGT. Unmatched junction bases numbered 11, after V lost 6 bases and J lost 0 bases. The CDR3 DNA is TGTGCCAGCAGACGCCTGGGACTAGCGGGGTCGAGCTCCTACAATGAGCAGTTCTTC. This codes for CASRRLGLAGSSSYNEQFF.

This clonotype has just a few counts. A read error may account for a junction end that differs from germline. The V call is TRBV19, the J call TRBJ1-5, with TRBD1 matching 7 bases. CDR1 and CDR2 from the germline V gene are LNHDA and SQIVND (reference sequence). The CDR3 extends over 17 amino acids. Written as DNA, the CDR3 is TGTGCTAGTAAGGGGGGTCCAGGGGGTTTGAGCAATCAGCCCCAGCATTTT. Protein product: CASKGGPGGLSNQPQHF. Full variable domain (remainder filled in from reference TRBV19 and TRBJ1-5): DGGITQSPKYLFRKEGQNVTLSCEQNLNHDAMYWYRQDPGQGLRLIYYSQIVNDFQKGDIAEGYSVSREKKESFPLTVTSAQKNPTAFYLCASKGGPGGLSNQPQHFGDGTRLSIL.

This clonotype was recorded a few times. V usage is TRBV10-2 and J usage is TRBJ1-4, with no clear D. Between the trimmed V and J ends, which lost 3 bases and 0 bases, there was a span of 11 bases. Germline CDR1 and CDR2: WSHSY and SAAADI. The CDR3 has 16 amino acids. DNA of the CDR3: TGCGCCAGCAGTGATAGCGGGAGTTCAACTAATGAAAAACTGTTTTTT. This sequence encodes CASSDSGSSTNEKLFF.

Remarks on this clonotype: Possible read error: a much larger clone is one base away. The genes are TRBV29-1 and TRBJ2-3; 14 nucleotides align to TRBD2. Losses at the gene ends were 4 bases for V and 4 bases for J; bases not matched to a gene: 4. From germline, CDR1 is SQVTM and CDR2 ANQGSEA. The length of the CDR3 is 15 residues. The CDR3 sequence is CSVGGLAGEPDTQYF. The DNA for the CDR3 is TGCAGCGTTGGGGGACTAGCGGGGGAGCCAGATACGCAGTATTTT.

This clonotype was found many times. This chain uses TRBV2 with TRBJ1-1; tentative D call: TRBD1 (6 bases). The ends were cut back, 8 bases at V and 6 bases at J, with 19 bases in the middle. CDR1 and CDR2 (germline): SNHLY, FYNNEI. This CDR3 comprises 14 residues. The CDR3 here is CASHRGGGSSEAFF. CDR3 coding DNA: TGTGCCAGCCACCGCGGGGGCGGTAGCTCTGAAGCTTTCTTT. Full variable domain (outside the CDR3, taken from reference TRBV2 and TRBJ1-1): EPEVTQTPSHQVTQMGQEVILRCVPISNHLYFYWYRQILGQKVEFLVSFYNNEISEKSEIFDDQFSVERPDGSNFTLKIRSTKLEDSAMYFCASHRGGGSSEAFFGQGTRLTVV.

Judged by abundance, this clonotype is medium-sized. The J gene is TRBJ2-3, the V gene TRBV4-2, with TRBD1 identical over 8 bases. Germline lookup yields CDR1 LGHNA and CDR2 YNFKEQ. The CDR3 spans 15 residues. V lost 4 bases, J lost 5 bases, and 8 bases stayed unmatched. The CDR3 sequence is CASSPGQGGRDTQYF. DNA of the CDR3: TGTGCCAGCAGCCCCGGACAGGGCGGTAGAGATACGCAGTATTTT.

This clonotype was observed a handful of times. With a much larger clone just one base away, this may be a read error. This chain uses TRBV5-1 with TRBJ1-6; TRBD1 might be the D (6 bases). CDR1 is SGHRS, CDR2 YFSETQ, per germline. The CDR3 consists of 14 residues. The CDR3: CAGSLGAGNSPLHF. The CDR3 DNA sequence: TGCGCCGGCAGCTTGGGGGCAGGGAATTCACCCCTCCACTTT.

In its sample, this clonotype is medium-sized. This sequence joins TRBV30 and TRBJ1-5; maybe TRBD1 (5 bases). The CDR3 totals 14 residues. V was shortened by 2 bases and J by 4 bases, with 12 bases between the two germline ends. Germline CDR1 reads GTSNPN; CDR2 reads SVGIG (reference sequence). The CDR3: CAWSPGTQNQPQHF. The CDR3 DNA reads TGTGCCTGGAGTCCCGGGACGCAGAATCAGCCCCAGCATTTT.